Each of the 12 T cell receptor beta chains below was sequenced from the same sample in a study of response to subunit inactivated influenza vaccine. TCRdb reprocessed the RT-PCR reads via MiXCR and lists one record per CDR3 protein. In the table there are around 480,000 distinct CDR3 sequences, approximately 17% of which are singletons. The sequences come from CD4+ T cells sorted from PBMCs, collected about 24 months after vaccination. The receptors come from a man aged 50-75 years who received an inactivated influenza vaccine.

The rearrangement uses TRBV20-1 and TRBJ2-3, with TRBD2 identical over 10 bases. CDR3 length equals 13 residues. V lost 8 bases and J lost 1; bases outside the gene matches: 3. Per the germline V gene, CDR1 is DFQATT and CDR2 is SNEGSKA (reference sequence). CDR3 region: CSFLAGGTDTQYF. The CDR3 DNA follows: TGCAGTTTTCTAGCGGGGGGCACAGATACGCAGTATTTT.

This clonotype was seen more than once but under ten times. This chain links TRBV5-1 with TRBJ1-5; D is unresolved. This CDR3 is built from 13 residues. V was shortened by 0 bases and J by 5 bases, with 6 bases between the two germline ends. The germline gives CDR1 SGHRS, CDR2 YFSETQ. The CDR3 bases are TGCGCCAGCAGCTTGGATGTTTATCAGCCCCAGCATTTT. Amino acids: CASSLDVYQPQHF. The whole variable domain, filled in from reference TRBV5-1 and TRBJ1-5, reads KAGVTQTPRYLIKTRGQQVTLSCSPISGHRSVSWYQQTPGQGLQFLFEYFSETQRNKGNFPGRFSGRQFSNSRSEMNVSTLELGDSALYLCASSLDVYQPQHFGDGTRLSIL.

This clonotype came up a few times. Here the CDR3 reads CASRNTEKNSPLHF. CDR3 DNA: TGTGCCAGCAGAAACACAGAGAAAAATTCACCCCTCCACTTT. The chain links TRBV6-1 to TRBJ1-6; D is ambiguous. The length of the CDR3 is 14 residues. Germline V gives CDR1 MNHNS, CDR2 SASEGT. The V gene lost 6 bases and the J gene lost 7 bases, with 13 bases spanning the gap.

A few counts support this clonotype. The chain has TRBV4-2 and TRBJ1-5, with D possibly being TRBD1 (5 bases). Trimming left V 1 base short and J 1 base short, with 11 bases between. The germline V gene has CDR1 LGHNA and CDR2 YNFKEQ. There are 16 residues in the CDR3. CDR3 protein: CASSQGGGRSNQPQHF. In nucleotides, the CDR3 is TGTGCCAGCAGCCAAGGTGGGGGAAGGAGCAATCAGCCCCAGCATTTT.

This clonotype came up a few times. The chain carries TRBV27 and TRBJ2-1, with TRBD2 matching over 8 bases. The J segment lost 7 bases and the V segment lost 5 bases, leaving 13 bases of the junction unmatched. The CDR3 spans 16 residues. Per the germline V gene, CDR1 is MNHEY and CDR2 is SMNVEV (reference sequence). The CDR3 bases are TGTGCCAGCAGTCTAAGACTAGCGCGCCATGGGAATGAGCAGTTCTTC. Translation gives CASSLRLARHGNEQFF.

This clonotype was seen only a few times. This sequence joins TRBV6-5 and TRBJ2-3; no reliable D call. Trimming stripped 5 bases from V and 0 bases from J, with 15 bases between. The CDR3 totals 16 residues. Germline CDR1 MNHEY, CDR2 SVGAGI. DNA of the CDR3: TGTGCCAGCAGTACTCGACACCTTTCTAGCACAGATACGCAGTATTTT. Translation gives CASSTRHLSSTDTQYF.

This clonotype was seen more than once but under ten times. The CDR3 DNA is TGCGCCAGCAGTGAGTATCAGGGAGGGCCCTACGAGCAGTACTTC. Amino acids: CASSEYQGGPYEQYF. The chain is built from TRBV10-1 and TRBJ2-7, with 7 positions matching TRBD2. The CDR3 is made up of 15 amino acids. V lost 1 base to trimming and J lost 2 bases; unmatched junction nucleotides: 5. CDR1 is WNHNN, CDR2 SYGVQD, per germline (reference sequence).

The chain joins TRBV28 to TRBJ2-3; a weak D match, TRBD1 (6 bases). Germline V gene lookup returns CDR1 MDHEN and CDR2 SYDVKM. The CDR3 length is 15 residues. V gave up 2 bases and J gave up 4 bases, with 13 bases separating them. The CDR3 protein is CASSLGGFKPDTQYF. The DNA of the CDR3 is TGTGCCAGCAGTTTAGGGGGCTTTAAGCCAGATACGCAGTATTTT.

The J gene is TRBJ2-2, the V gene TRBV20-1; D gene uncertain. CDR1 is DFQATT, CDR2 SNEGSKA, per germline (reference sequence). The V end was cut by 0 bases, the J end by 0 bases, with 11 bases between. The CDR3 consists of 16 residues. CDR3 DNA: TGCAGTGCTAGAGATCTCTATGGAACGAACACCGGGGAGCTGTTTTTT. It specifies CSARDLYGTNTGELFF.

The sample holds a few counts of this clonotype. The V and J genes are TRBV28 and TRBJ2-1; the match to TRBD2 covers 7 bases. CDR3 length: 15 amino acids. The germline CDR1 and CDR2 sequences are MDHEN and SYDVKM. V gave up 4 bases and J gave up 3 bases; unmatched junction bases: 6. CDR3 loop: CASSSGGLGYNEQFF. CDR3 in DNA: TGTGCCAGCAGTTCGGGGGGTCTTGGCTACAATGAGCAGTTCTTC.

This clonotype has more than one count but fewer than ten. CDR3 sequence: CASSGRDRGQDEQFF. DNA for the CDR3: TGCGCCAGCAGCGGCCGGGACAGGGGGCAAGATGAGCAGTTCTTC. The chain uses TRBV5-1 and TRBJ2-1; 12 nucleotides line up with TRBD1. The CDR3 runs to 15 residues. Germline lookup yields CDR1 SGHRS and CDR2 YFSETQ. V shed 4 bases and J 8 bases; nucleotides not matched to a gene: 7.

V is TRBV18 and J is TRBJ2-7; D is uncertain. CDR3 length: 15 amino acids. V was trimmed by 4 bases and J by 1 base, leaving 14 bases between them. Germline V CDR1 and CDR2: KGHSH, LQKENI. The CDR3 DNA sequence: TGTGCCAGCTCACACCCGGGCCAAACTTCCTACGAGCAGTACTTC. Translating gives CASSHPGQTSYEQYF.